One sample yielded the 29 T cell receptor beta chains listed below, sequenced in a study of cytomegalovirus exposure and HLA in healthy donors. Primers: 60 Vbeta forward and 13 Jbeta reverse. Generated by immunoSEQ multiplex PCR, the TCRdb table keeps only in-frame clones and is missing some. This repertoire includes roughly 110,000 clones. Material for sequencing was PBMCs. The receptors here all came from a man aged 35-49 years in good health and CMV-seropositive.

The chain is built from TRBV15 and TRBJ2-1; 11 nucleotides align to TRBD1. V trimming: 5 bases; J trimming: 5 bases; junction bases outside the gene matches: 8. The CDR3 length is 16 residues. The germline gives CDR1 LNHNV, CDR2 YYDKDF (reference sequence). The CDR3: CATSGPGTGGNNEQFF. For the CDR3, the DNA is TGTGCCACCAGCGGCCCCGGGACAGGGGGAAACAATGAGCAGTTCTTC.

The chain carries TRBV29-1 and TRBJ2-6, with a tentative D call TRBD2 (6 bases). Between the trimmed V and J ends, which lost 1 base and 0 bases, there was a span of 10 bases. Germline values: CDR1 SQVTM, CDR2 ANQGSEA. The CDR3 runs to 16 residues. CDR3 sequence reads: CSVEAGGDSGANVLTF. The CDR3 DNA follows: TGCAGCGTTGAAGCCGGGGGAGACTCTGGGGCCAACGTCCTGACTTTC.

The chain carries TRBV7-6 and TRBJ1-2; 10 positions match TRBD1. Germline V gene lookup returns CDR1 SGHVS and CDR2 FNYEAQ. V shed 2 bases, J shed 4 bases, and the junction held 1 base outside the gene matches. This CDR3 comprises 14 residues. The CDR3 DNA is TGTGCCAGCAGCTTAAGGACAGGGGGCTATGGCTACACCTTC. Its translation: CASSLRTGGYGYTF.

This chain connects TRBV19 to TRBJ1-2; a possible D gene is TRBD1 (5 bases). Germline V gives CDR1 LNHDA, CDR2 SQIVND (reference sequence). The CDR3 spans 13 residues. With 3 bases removed from V and 8 bases from J, the gap between germline ends came to 13 bases. In DNA, the CDR3 is TGTGCCAGTAGTATCCCGGACAAAGGGGGCTACACCTTC. The encoded protein is CASSIPDKGGYTF.

The chain uses TRBV5-1 and TRBJ2-1; TRBD2 aligns across 13 bases. V trimming: 6 bases; J trimming: 8 bases; junction bases outside the gene matches: 8. Germline loops: CDR1 SGHRS, CDR2 YFSETQ. The length of the CDR3 is 15 residues. The CDR3 loop is CASTSGTSGNYEQFF. The CDR3 DNA reads as TGCGCCAGCACCTCCGGGACTAGCGGGAACTATGAGCAGTTCTTC.

V and J are TRBV5-4 and TRBJ1-2; D is possibly TRBD1 (5 bases). There are 15 residues in the CDR3. Germline loops: CDR1 SGHNT, CDR2 YYREEE (reference sequence). Trimming removed 0 bases at V and 2 bases at J, with 11 bases between. CDR3 nucleotides: TGTGCCAGCAGCTTGGTGGGGGGAAGCAACTATGGCTACACCTTC. The encoded protein is CASSLVGGSNYGYTF.

This chain uses TRBV5-6 with TRBJ2-1; 7 bases align to TRBD2. The V segment lost 6 bases and the J segment 3 bases; nucleotides outside the gene matches: 9. This CDR3 is built from 15 residues. The germline gives CDR1 SGHDT, CDR2 YYEEEE. CDR3 amino acids: CASTSGGGFYNEQFF. DNA of the CDR3: TGTGCCAGCACCTCTGGGGGGGGTTTCTACAATGAGCAGTTCTTC.

This chain connects TRBV7-2 to TRBJ2-5; TRBD1 agrees at 9 bases. Germline CDR1 SGHTA, CDR2 FQGNSA. This CDR3 region has 16 residues. J lost 4 bases, V lost 4 bases, and 10 bases had no gene match. The CDR3 sequence is CASSSDRGGRRETQYF. As DNA, the CDR3 is TGTGCCAGCAGCTCCGACAGGGGGGGAAGGAGAGAGACCCAGTACTTC.

The chain carries TRBV15 and TRBJ2-1, with D hard to call. The CDR3 totals 15 residues. Germline V gives CDR1 LNHNV, CDR2 YYDKDF (reference sequence). The V end was cut by 1 base, the J end by 4 bases, with 11 bases between. The DNA for the CDR3 is TGTGCCACCAGCAGAGTCTCAGGTCCTTACAATGAGCAGTTCTTC. Amino acids: CATSRVSGPYNEQFF.

This rearrangement joins TRBV6-1 to TRBJ2-7; maybe TRBD1 (6 bases). The V end lost 6 bases, the J end lost 3 bases, and 15 bases lay between the germline ends. The CDR3 consists of 14 residues. Germline loops: CDR1 MNHNS, CDR2 SASEGT. The CDR3 here is CASRRETGIYEQYF. CDR3 nucleotide sequence: TGTGCCAGCAGAAGGGAGACAGGAATCTACGAGCAGTACTTC.

This rearrangement joins TRBV2 to TRBJ2-7; D is unclear. Germline V gene sequence: CDR1 SNHLY, CDR2 FYNNEI. V shed 5 bases and J shed 3 bases, with 11 bases lying between them. The CDR3 length is 13 residues. The CDR3 DNA reads as TGTGCCAGCAGTCTCAGACATTTCTACGAGCAGTACTTC. This gives the protein CASSLRHFYEQYF.

The CDR3 nucleotides are TGTGCCAGCAGCTTCACTCAGAAAAAGACTAGATCTCTTATCTCCTACGAGCAGTACTTC. This translates into CASSFTQKKTRSLISYEQYF. This sequence joins TRBV12-1 and TRBJ2-7; whether TRBD2, the table's D call, matches the DNA was not checked. TRBV12-1 is marked as a pseudogene. The CDR3 loop spans 20 amino acids.

This chain uses TRBV7-9 with TRBJ1-5, with 7 positions matching TRBD1. With V trimmed by 4 bases and J by 5 bases, 2 bases remained unmatched. This CDR3 comprises 13 residues. Germline CDR1 reads SEHNR; CDR2 reads FQNEAQ (reference sequence). The CDR3, as DNA: TGTGCCAGCAGCTATCAGGGGGATCAGCCCCAGCATTTT. It translates to CASSYQGDQPQHF.

The chain links TRBV2 to TRBJ1-1, with a possible D match to TRBD1 (5 bases). The V end was cut by 7 bases, the J end by 0 bases, with 18 bases between. In germline, CDR1 is SNHLY, CDR2 FYNNEI. This CDR3 is 16 amino acids long. The CDR3 is CASNAQGLGMNTEAFF. CDR3 bases: TGTGCCAGCAATGCCCAGGGTTTGGGCATGAACACTGAAGCTTTCTTT.

V and J are TRBV4-3 and TRBJ2-7; D is ambiguous. Germline values: CDR1 LGHNA, CDR2 YSLEER. The CDR3 runs 13 residues. Trimming pared 0 bases from V and 2 bases from J, leaving 5 bases between. The DNA for the CDR3 is TGCGCCAGCAGCCAAGATAGAGCCTACGAGCAGTACTTC. The encoded protein is CASSQDRAYEQYF.

V and J are TRBV5-4 and TRBJ2-3, with D perhaps matching TRBD1 (5 bases). Per germline, CDR1 SGHNT and CDR2 YYREEE (reference sequence). V was clipped by 4 bases and J by 4 bases, with 10 bases between them. The CDR3 runs to 13 residues. CDR3 residues: CASSVARADTQYF. The CDR3 DNA reads TGTGCCAGCAGCGTAGCCAGGGCAGATACGCAGTATTTT.

The chain uses TRBV7-6 and TRBJ2-6; the D is unclear. V was trimmed by 1 base and J by 0 bases, leaving 13 bases between them. In germline, CDR1 is SGHVS, CDR2 FNYEAQ. The CDR3 loop spans 18 amino acids. The DNA of the CDR3 is TGTGCCAGCAGCTTAGGCGTGGAGTCGGGCTCTGGGGCCAACGTCCTGACTTTC. It specifies CASSLGVESGSGANVLTF.

This chain joins TRBV9 and TRBJ2-1; possible D gene TRBD2, 6 bases. This CDR3 is 15 amino acids long. Germline V lookup: CDR1 SGDLS, CDR2 YYNGEE. The ends were cut back, 4 bases at V and 2 bases at J, with 13 bases in the middle. DNA of the CDR3: TGTGCCAGCAGCAATTTAGCGGAGACCTACAATGAGCAGTTCTTC. This gives the protein CASSNLAETYNEQFF.

The rearrangement links TRBV15 to TRBJ2-2, with unresolved D. This CDR3 spans 14 amino acids. Trimming removed 3 bases from V and 5 bases from J, with 10 bases in between. Germline assignment: CDR1 LNHNV and CDR2 YYDKDF (reference sequence). This CDR3 reads CATSREIKTGELFF. The CDR3 bases are TGTGCCACCAGCAGGGAGATAAAGACCGGGGAGCTGTTTTTT.

This sequence joins TRBV28 and TRBJ1-2, with D hard to call. Trimming removed 5 bases from V and 4 bases from J, with 14 bases in between. CDR1 and CDR2 (germline): MDHEN, SYDVKM. This CDR3 is 14 amino acids long. CDR3 protein: CASSPTWGGYGYTF. The CDR3 nucleotides read TGTGCCAGCAGTCCAACGTGGGGAGGCTATGGCTACACCTTC.

V is TRBV28 and J is TRBJ2-3; no reliable D call. The germline V gene has CDR1 MDHEN and CDR2 SYDVKM. The CDR3 covers 14 residues. The V gene lost 2 bases and the J gene lost 2 bases, with 8 bases spanning the gap. DNA for the CDR3: TGTGCCAGCAGTTTAGGCAGGTCCACAGATACGCAGTATTTT. It codes for CASSLGRSTDTQYF.

The V call is TRBV28, the J call TRBJ2-2, with D tentatively TRBD2 (6 bases). CDR3 length: 13 amino acids. Germline assignment: CDR1 MDHEN and CDR2 SYDVKM. V was trimmed by 3 bases and J by 5 bases, leaving 7 bases between them. CDR3: CASSLGGTGELFF. CDR3 in DNA: TGTGCCAGCAGTTTGGGAGGTACCGGGGAGCTGTTTTTT. Looking up the rest from reference TRBV28 and TRBJ2-2 gives the full variable domain: DVKVTQSSRYLVKRTGEKVFLECVQDMDHENMFWYRQDPGLGLRLIYFSYDVKMKEKGDIPEGYSVSREKKERFSLILESASTNQTSMYLCASSLGGTGELFFGEGSRLTVL.

J is TRBJ2-2 and V is TRBV5-1, with D tentatively TRBD1 (5 bases). The CDR3 spans 14 residues. Germline V gene lookup returns CDR1 SGHRS and CDR2 YFSETQ. V was pared by 4 bases and J by 0 bases, with 7 bases between. The CDR3 here is CASSQGSNTGELFF. The CDR3 DNA is TGCGCCAGCAGCCAGGGATCGAACACCGGGGAGCTGTTTTTT.

The rearrangement links TRBV5-1 to TRBJ2-3; 7 bases match TRBD2. The V gene end was trimmed by 2 bases and the J gene end by 0 bases; junction bases not matched to a gene: 3. From germline, CDR1 is SGHRS and CDR2 YFSETQ. The CDR3 is 15 amino acids. CDR3 in amino acids: CASSFSGGSTDTQYF. CDR3 sequence (DNA): TGCGCCAGCAGCTTTTCGGGGGGAAGCACAGATACGCAGTATTTT.

The chain is built from TRBV7-8 and TRBJ2-3, with D possibly TRBD2 on 10 matching bases. CDR1 is SGHVS, CDR2 FQNEAQ, per germline. The V end was cut by 5 bases, the J end by 4 bases, with 34 bases between. The CDR3 length is 21 residues. The CDR3 protein is CASSPRPGTGYSGRPSDTQYF. In nucleotides, the CDR3 is TGTGCCAGCAGCCCCCGTCCCGGGACAGGGTATAGCGGGAGGCCGTCAGATACGCAGTATTTT.

CDR3 sequence (DNA): TGTGCCAGCAGCTCAAACCGCGGGGGGGCCAGTCAGCCCCAGCATTTT. Translated, it gives CASSSNRGGASQPQHF. V and J are TRBV7-9 and TRBJ1-5; perhaps TRBD1 as D (6 bases). CDR3 length: 16 residues. The germline V and J ends were trimmed by 4 bases and 6 bases, with 19 bases remaining between them. The germline V gene encodes CDR1 SEHNR and CDR2 FQNEAQ (reference sequence).

V usage is TRBV13 and J usage is TRBJ2-7; maybe TRBD1 (6 bases). Trimming left V 5 bases short and J 3 bases short, with 8 bases between. Germline lookup yields CDR1 PRHDT and CDR2 FYEKMQ (reference sequence). This CDR3 spans 12 amino acids. For the CDR3, the DNA is TGTGCCAGCAGCATGGACAGCTACGAGCAGTACTTC. Its translation: CASSMDSYEQYF.

The chain employs TRBV6-5 and TRBJ2-2; D call uncertain. The V end was cut by 0 bases, the J end by 4 bases, with 6 bases between. The germline gives CDR1 MNHEY, CDR2 SVGAGI. The length of the CDR3 is 14 residues. CDR3 bases: TGTGCCAGCAGTTACTCAACGAGCACCGGGGAGCTGTTTTTT. It encodes CASSYSTSTGELFF.

V usage is TRBV5-4 and J usage is TRBJ1-1; D perhaps matches TRBD1 (6 bases). V was cut by 4 bases and J by 2 bases, with 9 bases left in between. The CDR3 contains 13 residues. CDR1 is SGHNT, CDR2 YYREEE, per germline (reference sequence). The chain's CDR3 is CASSVGTNTEAFF. The CDR3 nucleotides are TGTGCCAGCAGCGTTGGGACAAACACTGAAGCTTTCTTT.